These T cell receptor beta chains were read from a single sample in a study of neurological immune-mediated disorders. TCRdb called the 5' RACE reads again in MiXCR, with one record for every CDR3 protein. The profile covers around 70,000 distinct CDR3 sequences, with 2.5% to 4% appearing a single time and 4% to 6.5% taken by the ten largest. The sample taken for sequencing was PBMCs. All receptors come from a woman in her forties or fifties with multiple sclerosis. Each CDR3 is given with its conserved first and last residue. The D gene is left open where the match is weak. Rows may omit the clone size; those that give it use once, few, many or a size class.

J	V	size	D	DNA	CDR3
TRBJ1-1	TRBV4-3	many	NA	TGCGCCAGCAGCCAAGACCCGTGGTCGGGCGGTGAAGCTTTCTTT	CASSQDPWSGGEAFF
TRBJ2-7	TRBV5-1	many	NA	TGCGCCAGCAGCTTGGAGGGATCTCCAGCCTACGAGCAGTACTTC	CASSLEGSPAYEQYF
TRBJ2-1	TRBV3-1	many	TRBD2	TGTGCCAGTTCTAGCGGTGGCAATGAGCAGTTCTTC	CASSSGGNEQFF
TRBJ2-1	TRBV5-1	many	NA	TGCGCCAGCAGCTTCACTAGTTACAATGAGCAGTTCTTC	CASSFTSYNEQFF
TRBJ2-5	TRBV9	many	TRBD1	TGTGCCAGCAGCGTAAAGACAGGGACCTCGAGAAGAGAGACCCAGTACTTC	CASSVKTGTSRRETQYF
TRBJ1-1	TRBV7-2	many	NA	TGTGCCAGCAGCTCGGTTGCGATGATGAACACTGAAGCTTTCTTT	CASSSVAMMNTEAFF
TRBJ2-3	TRBV9	many	TRBD2	TGTGCCAGCAGCGTAGCTACAAGCGGGGGGCATACGCAGTATTTT	CASSVATSGGHTQYF
TRBJ2-1	TRBV7-2	many	NA	TGTGCCAGCAGTTTTAATCCGGGGAATGAGCAGTTCTTC	CASSFNPGNEQFF
TRBJ2-5	TRBV7-3	many	NA	TGTGCCAGCAGCTTAACTCCACAGGGACAAGAGACCCAGTACTTC	CASSLTPQGQETQYF
TRBJ2-1	TRBV28	many	TRBD2	TGTGCCAGCAGTTCTCTAGCGGGGAGGTACTTGGATGAGCAGTTCTTC	CASSSLAGRYLDEQFF
TRBJ2-5	TRBV3-1	many	TRBD2	TGTGCCAGCAGCCAAGATCGAGCGGGAGGGGGAGAGACCCAGTACTTC	CASSQDRAGGGETQYF
TRBJ2-2	TRBV20-1	many	TRBD1	TGCAGTGCTAGCAGGGGGACGCCGAGAAACACCGGGGAGCTGTTTTTT	CSASRGTPRNTGELFF
TRBJ2-3	TRBV11-2	many	NA	TGTGCCAGCAGCTTTTCAACAGATACGCAGTATTTT	CASSFSTDTQYF
TRBJ1-3	TRBV7-2	many	NA	TGTGCCAGCAGGTCACAGGGATCTGGAAACACCATATATTTT	CASRSQGSGNTIYF
TRBJ2-5	TRBV4-2	many	TRBD2	TGTGCCAGCAGCCAAGACCCGGGACTAGCGGCTCAAGAGACCCAGTACTTC	CASSQDPGLAAQETQYF
TRBJ1-4	TRBV27	many	NA	TGTGCCAGCAGTGAGACAGAGCCTAATGAAAAACTGTTTTTT	CASSETEPNEKLFF
TRBJ2-5	TRBV28	few	NA	TGTGCCAGCGGTGACGGAAGGACCCAGTACTTC	CASGDGRTQYF
TRBJ1-1	TRBV5-1	few	NA	TGCGCCAGCAGAAGAGGTTCGAACACTGAAGCTTTCTTT	CASRRGSNTEAFF
TRBJ2-1	TRBV19	NA	TRBD2	TGTGCCAGTAGAGAAAGCGGGAGTGCGGCGTTCTTC	CASRESGSAAFF
TRBJ2-5	TRBV25-1	many	NA	TGTGCCAGCAGTGAACCAGGGTGGGGATTAGAGACCCAGTACTTC	CASSEPGWGLETQYF
TRBJ2-3	TRBV7-2	many	TRBD1	TGTGCCAGCAGCTCCAGGGGGCCCAGCACAGATACGCAGTATTTT	CASSSRGPSTDTQYF
TRBJ2-3	TRBV20-1	many	TRBD2	TGCAGTGCTAGTCCCTGGGCTAGCGGGCTCACAGATACGCAGTATTTT	CSASPWASGLTDTQYF
TRBJ2-3	TRBV29-1	many	NA	TGCAGCGTCTACCCCGGAGGGGGGAGGGGCGCAGATACGCAGTATTTT	CSVYPGGGRGADTQYF
TRBJ1-5	TRBV12-3/TRBV12-4	many	NA	TGTGCCAGCAGTTTAGAATTTGGGGAAGGGAACAATCAGCCCCAGCATTTT	CASSLEFGEGNNQPQHF
TRBJ1-5	TRBV5-5	many	TRBD1	TGTGCCAGCAGCGCCTCAGGGGGTCGCGGCAATCAGCCCCAGCATTTT	CASSASGGRGNQPQHF
TRBJ2-7	TRBV29-1	many	TRBD2	TGCAGCGTTGACGAAGCGGGGTCCTACGAGCAGTACTTC	CSVDEAGSYEQYF
TRBJ1-1	TRBV6-2/TRBV6-3	many	NA	TGTGCCAGCACCAGAATCACGTGGGGGAACACTGAAGCTTTCTTT	CASTRITWGNTEAFF
TRBJ2-5	TRBV20-1	many	TRBD1	TGCAGTGCTAGAGACGCGACAGGGGCGGAGACCCAGTACTTC	CSARDATGAETQYF
TRBJ1-1	TRBV29-1	many	NA	TGCAGCGTTGGGGCGCACAGATATAACACTGAAGCTTTCTTT	CSVGAHRYNTEAFF
TRBJ2-7	TRBV20-1	many	NA	TGCAGTGCTAGAGAACGACAAGTGCAGTACTTC	CSARERQVQYF
TRBJ2-4	TRBV2	many	NA	TGTGCCAGCCACCGACAGCACACAGCCAAAAACATTCAGTACTTC	CASHRQHTAKNIQYF
TRBJ2-2	TRBV28	many	TRBD1	TGTGCCAGCAGTACCAGACAGGGGTCCACCGGGGAGCTGTTTTTT	CASSTRQGSTGELFF
TRBJ2-7	TRBV20-1	many	TRBD1	TGCAGTGCTAGTGGAGAGGGGACAGGGGGCGACGAGCAGTACTTC	CSASGEGTGGDEQYF
TRBJ1-2	TRBV3-1	many	NA	TGTGCCAGCAGCCAAGATAGTCGAGGGAGAGGCTACACCTTC	CASSQDSRGRGYTF
TRBJ2-1	TRBV6-5	many	TRBD1	TGTGCCAGCACTAGACAGGGTAGGCAGTTCTTC	CASTRQGRQFF
TRBJ1-6	TRBV6-2/TRBV6-3	many	TRBD1	TGTGCCAGCAATCCCGGGACAGGGAGGGTAGCCCTCCACTTT	CASNPGTGRVALHF
TRBJ2-2	TRBV7-3	many	NA	TGTGCCAGCAGCTTATTTGGGAACACCGGGGAGCTGTTTTTT	CASSLFGNTGELFF
TRBJ1-6	TRBV7-2	many	TRBD1	TGTGCCAGCAGCTTAGGGGGGACAGGAGATTCACCCCTCCACTTT	CASSLGGTGDSPLHF
TRBJ1-1	TRBV5-1	many	NA	TGCGCCAGCAGCATTCAGACAGCTAACACTGAAGCTTTCTTT	CASSIQTANTEAFF
TRBJ2-5	TRBV7-2	many	TRBD2	TGTGCCAGCAGCTTTTCCGCGCGGGGGGAGACCCAGTACTTC	CASSFSARGETQYF
TRBJ2-2	TRBV6-2/TRBV6-3	many	NA	TGTGCCAGCACCCTATCCACAGGGCAAGGCGGGGAGCTGTTTTTT	CASTLSTGQGGELFF
TRBJ2-7	TRBV7-2	many	TRBD2	TGTGCCAGCAGCTTAGCCGGGGCGGGAGCCACCTACGAGCAGTACTTC	CASSLAGAGATYEQYF
TRBJ1-1	TRBV29-1	many	NA	TGCAGCGGTGGGGGTACTGAAGCTTTCTTT	CSGGGTEAFF
TRBJ1-2	TRBV18	many	NA	TGTGCCAGCTCACCCCTGGACAGTCCCGGGGGCTATGGCTACACCTTC	CASSPLDSPGGYGYTF
TRBJ2-3	TRBV20-1	many	NA	TGCAGTGCTAGGGGACTTCTCAATACGCAGTATTTT	CSARGLLNTQYF
TRBJ2-5	TRBV20-1	many	NA	TGCAGCACGGGGCACCGGGAGACCCAGTACTTC	CSTGHRETQYF
TRBJ1-1	TRBV15	NA	NA	TGTGCCACCAGCAGAGATCTCCGGGTAACCCCCCTTGAAGCTTTCTTT	CATSRDLRVTPLEAFF
TRBJ1-5	TRBV12-3/TRBV12-4	many	TRBD1	TGTGCCAGCAGTTTAAACCAGGGGGCGGATCAGCCCCAGCATTTT	CASSLNQGADQPQHF
TRBJ2-7	TRBV10-3	many	NA	TGTGCCATCAGGTGGGGCCCGACCGGGGGCGAGCAGTACTTC	CAIRWGPTGGEQYF
TRBJ2-1	TRBV18	many	NA	TGTGCCAGCTCACCGTCACAGGTGGTCGAGCAGTTCTTC	CASSPSQVVEQFF
TRBJ2-1	TRBV7-2	many	TRBD2	TGTGCCAGCAGCTTTACCGGGACTAGTTACAATGAGCAGTTCTTC	CASSFTGTSYNEQFF
TRBJ2-1	TRBV1	many	NA	TGCACCAGCAGCCAAGAGGAACGGGAGGGGAATGAGCAGTTCTTC	CTSSQEEREGNEQFF